The rows below give T cell receptor beta chains drawn from one sample of a study of CD8 T cells in Susac syndrome. TCRdb reanalysed the immunoSEQ multiplex PCR reads using MiXCR and keeps one entry per CDR3 protein. The data show roughly 100,000 distinct CDR3 sequences, with 94% seen just once and 0.41% held by the top ten. Material: CD8+ T cells from PBMCs. The origin of the receptors is a human donor with Susac syndrome. Each CDR3 is given without its conserved first and last residue.

v_call	j_call	cdr3_aa
TRBV13	TRBJ2-5	ASSLGRTGIQETQY
TRBV25-1	TRBJ2-6	ASSEWGQGYGANVLT
TRBV2	TRBJ1-1	TTGLNTEAF
TRBV5-4	TRBJ2-5	ASSPTSGDETQY
TRBV6-5	TRBJ1-6	ASSYQFTGSNSPLH
TRBV29-1	TRBJ2-7	SVPGTGLEYEQY
TRBV27	TRBJ2-7	ASSESDRYYEQY
TRBV7-9	TRBJ1-5	ASSFGGDNQPQH
TRBV9	TRBJ1-1	ASSPEAF
TRBV4-1	TRBJ2-7	ASSLTRGAYEQY
TRBV27	TRBJ2-7	ASSFSRGTYEQY
TRBV7-6	TRBJ1-1	ASSLPEDTEAF
TRBV9	TRBJ2-3	ASSVGGEYMDTQY
TRBV7-9	TRBJ2-3	ASSRTSGGIRDTQY
TRBV20-1	TRBJ2-3	SARILAGPSTDTQY
TRBV7-9	TRBJ2-7	ASSVAPGESYEQY
TRBV12-3/TRBV12-4	TRBJ2-7	ASSSEPYEQY
TRBV2	TRBJ1-5	ASTWTGDSNQPQH
TRBV4-1	TRBJ2-5	ASSQEPSQETQY
TRBV12-3/TRBV12-4	TRBJ2-1	ASRPSGGALEGEQF
TRBV7-2	TRBJ2-7	ASREDRDPSYEQY